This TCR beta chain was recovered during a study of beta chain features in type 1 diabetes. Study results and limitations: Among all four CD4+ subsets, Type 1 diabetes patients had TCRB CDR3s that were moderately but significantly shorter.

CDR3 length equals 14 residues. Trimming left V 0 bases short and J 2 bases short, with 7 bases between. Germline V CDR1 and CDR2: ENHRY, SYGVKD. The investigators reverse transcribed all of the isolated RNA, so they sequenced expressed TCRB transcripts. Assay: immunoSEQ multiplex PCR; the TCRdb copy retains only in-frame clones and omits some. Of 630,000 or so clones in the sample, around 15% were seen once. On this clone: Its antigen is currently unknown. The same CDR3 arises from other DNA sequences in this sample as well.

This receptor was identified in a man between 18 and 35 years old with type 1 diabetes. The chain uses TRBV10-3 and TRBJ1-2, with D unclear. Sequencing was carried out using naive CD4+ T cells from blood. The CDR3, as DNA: TGTGCCATCAGTGAGTCACCGGAAAACTATGGCTACACCTTC. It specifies CAISESPENYGYTF.